A single TCR beta chain is shown here with its context. Its antigen remains unidentified. These data are taken from a study of T cell responses to AZD1222 COVID-19 vaccine. Overall study context: Doses given second, at about 4 or about 12 weeks, were pooled.

Libraries were prepared by immunoSEQ multiplex PCR; TCRdb keeps only in-frame clonotypes and omits some of them. This table holds around 91,000 clones, over 75% found once. Findings and limits, study-wide: Possibly, clonal diversity was underestimated; donors were largely white British and included more females. Spike-specific TCR breadth and depth were elevated following two AZD1222 doses.

The CDR3 runs 15 residues. CDR1 is SGHVS and CDR2 is FQNEAQ in the germline V gene. V lost 5 bases and J 0 bases, leaving 11 bases between the germline ends. V usage is TRBV7-8 and J usage is TRBJ2-1; possibly TRBD1 for D (6 bases). This receptor was identified in an adult in good health. This specimen consisted of peripheral blood, obtained on day 0 of AZD1222 vaccination. Here the CDR3 reads CASSQRDTSYNEQFF. CDR3 DNA sequence: TGTGCCAGCAGCCAACGGGACACCTCCTACAATGAGCAGTTCTTC.